This record looks at one T cell receptor (beta chain) sequence and its context. As processed by the authors: Amplification of reference gene primers provided the estimated nucleated cell counts. Assay: immunoSEQ multiplex PCR; the TCRdb copy retains only in-frame clones and omits some. Clonal size and the V and J genes are those of that table, whereas D and trimming came from the DNA. The sample gives about 250,000 clones, around 90% of which show up once; around 0.9% is in the top ten. This specimen belongs to a study of blood T cell repertoires in COVID-19. Study context: Sites in the United States, Italy and Spain provided acute and convalescent COVID-19 samples. Sources were T cells, B-cell-depleted T cells, or PBMCs; the material itself was cDNA or gDNA.

Enrollment of patients from Seattle took place during active infection, with longitudinal follow-up. Trimming removed 2 bases from V and 4 bases from J, with 11 bases in between. The germline CDR1 and CDR2 sequences are SNHLY and FYNNEI. This CDR3 has 14 amino acids. Sequencing input: peripheral blood. The sequence derives from a man aged 25-40 years with COVID-19, enrolled during active disease. The chain couples TRBV2 to TRBJ1-2; D possibly corresponds to TRBD1 (6 bases). The CDR3 DNA is TGTGCCAGCAGTGAACTCAGGGGATCCTATGGCTACACCTTC. Translated: CASSELRGSYGYTF.